Shown below are 20 T cell receptor beta chains from a single sample sequenced in a study of blood T cell repertoires in COVID-19. Generated by immunoSEQ multiplex PCR, the TCRdb table keeps only in-frame clones and is missing some. The table includes about 140,000 clones, 80% to 90% detected once. The sequencing sample was made of peripheral blood. These receptors were taken from a man aged 55-75 years with active or convalescent COVID-19.

This rearrangement joins TRBV7-9 to TRBJ1-1; no clear D. V shed 1 base and J shed 7 bases, with 16 bases lying between them. The CDR3 loop spans 15 amino acids. Germline CDR1 and CDR2: SEHNR and FQNEAQ (reference sequence). CDR3 sequence: CASSLGGGLGVEAFF. The CDR3 DNA sequence: TGTGCCAGCAGCTTAGGAGGAGGGCTTGGGGTTGAAGCTTTCTTT.

The rearrangement uses TRBV2 and TRBJ2-7, with 7 bases that match TRBD2. Per germline, CDR1 SNHLY and CDR2 FYNNEI. This CDR3 is built from 11 residues. V lost 6 bases, J lost 6 bases, and 2 bases stayed unmatched. CDR3: CASRGGSEQYF. DNA for the CDR3: TGTGCCAGCAGGGGGGGGTCCGAGCAGTACTTC.

The V and J genes are TRBV2 and TRBJ1-3; tentatively, D is TRBD1 (5 bases). V gave up 8 bases and J gave up 2 bases, with 16 bases separating them. There are 15 residues in the CDR3. CDR1 is SNHLY, CDR2 FYNNEI, per germline. The CDR3 DNA reads TGTGCCAGCCAGGGTGGGGTCGGAACTGGAAACACCATATATTTT. Translated, it gives CASQGGVGTGNTIYF.

The gene calls are TRBV9 and TRBJ2-3; D is perhaps TRBD2 (6 bases). Germline V gene lookup returns CDR1 SGDLS and CDR2 YYNGEE. The germline V and J ends were trimmed by 0 bases and 0 bases, with 8 bases remaining between them. The CDR3 length is 15 residues. CDR3 loop: CASSVVSGSTDTQYF. In nucleotides, the CDR3 is TGTGCCAGCAGCGTAGTTAGCGGTAGCACAGATACGCAGTATTTT. The variable domain in full, with the rest retrieved from reference TRBV9 and TRBJ2-3, is DSGVTQTPKHLITATGQRVTLRCSPRSGDLSVYWYQQSLDQGLQFLIQYYNGEERAKGNILERFSAQQFPDLHSELNLSSLELGDSALYFCASSVVSGSTDTQYFGPGTRLTVL.

This chain links TRBV7-8 with TRBJ1-3; TRBD1 matches at 9 bases. Trimming took 4 bases from V and 1 from J; bases not matched to a gene: 5. Germline CDR1 SGHVS, CDR2 FQNEAQ. CDR3 size: 16 residues. CDR3 loop: CASSYPTGGSGNTIYF. In nucleotides, the CDR3 is TGTGCCAGCAGCTATCCGACAGGGGGTTCTGGAAACACCATATATTTT.

As regards this clone: One end of the junction varies from germline; a read error may be responsible. The V and J genes are TRBV4-3 and TRBJ2-4; tentatively, D is TRBD2 (5 bases). This CDR3 region has 17 residues. In germline, CDR1 is LGHNA, CDR2 YSLEER. CDR3 sequence reads: CASSEEPPGVSGNIQYF. In DNA, the CDR3 is TGCGCCAGCAGCGAAGAACCCCCCGGGGTGTCAGGAAACATTCAGTACTTC.

This chain connects TRBV29-1 to TRBJ2-5; maybe TRBD2 (7 bases). The V end lost 4 bases, the J end lost 5 bases, and 14 bases lay between the germline ends. The CDR3 extends over 13 amino acids. Germline CDR1 SQVTM, CDR2 ANQGSEA. CDR3 residues: CSVVRGAGETQYF. The CDR3 DNA is TGCAGCGTTGTCAGGGGAGCGGGGGAGACCCAGTACTTC.

The CDR3 DNA is TGCGCCAGCAGTCAAGGGCCGGACAGGGCAACCCCCTACGAGCAGTACTTC. Translation: CASSQGPDRATPYEQYF. The rearrangement uses TRBV23-1 and TRBJ2-7, with TRBD1 matching over 8 bases. TRBV23-1 falls under the ORF class, with uncertain function. The CDR3 is 17 residues long. J was trimmed by 2 bases and V by 2 bases; bases with no gene match: 11.

A remark on this clone: The identical CDR3 is also encoded by other nucleotide sequences in the sample. The V call is TRBV5-4, the J call TRBJ2-1; a possible D gene is TRBD2 (6 bases). Germline CDR1 SGHNT, CDR2 YYREEE (reference sequence). The CDR3 loop spans 15 amino acids. Trimming cost V 0 bases and J 0 bases, with 7 bases left between them. CDR3 bases: TGTGCCAGCAGCTTGGTGGGGGGCTCCTACAATGAGCAGTTCTTC. Translated: CASSLVGGSYNEQFF.

The chain uses TRBV20-1 and TRBJ2-3; 16 bases are a match to TRBD2. V dropped 3 bases and J dropped 4; count of bases not matched to a gene: 10. The CDR3 extends over 18 amino acids. Germline CDR1 DFQATT, CDR2 SNEGSKA (reference sequence). The CDR3, as DNA: TGCAGTGCTAGTCCTCCGGGACTAGCGGGAGGGTTGCCAGATACGCAGTATTTT. This codes for CSASPPGLAGGLPDTQYF.

This chain joins TRBV10-3 and TRBJ2-3; TRBD2 might be the D (5 bases). Trimming removed 6 bases from V and 2 bases from J, with 12 bases in between. The CDR3 loop spans 14 amino acids. From germline, CDR1 is ENHRY and CDR2 SYGVKD. In nucleotides, the CDR3 is TGTGCCATCAGGAGGACTGGGGACACAGATACGCAGTATTTT. It encodes CAIRRTGDTDTQYF.

In DNA, the CDR3 is TGTGCCTGGAGTGTAAGCAGAAGGGGTAGCAATCAGCCCCAGCATTTT. Amino acid sequence: CAWSVSRRGSNQPQHF. V is TRBV30 and J is TRBJ1-5; tentative D call: TRBD1 (5 bases). Trimming removed 0 bases from V and 0 bases from J, with 12 bases in between. CDR1 GTSNPN and CDR2 SVGIG come from the germline V gene (reference sequence). The CDR3 runs 16 residues.

This chain connects TRBV5-6 to TRBJ2-7; TRBD2 matches at 7 bases. This CDR3 is 14 amino acids long. The V segment lost 4 bases and the J segment 4 bases; nucleotides outside the gene matches: 8. Germline assignment: CDR1 SGHDT and CDR2 YYEEEE. The CDR3 loop reads CASSGGLEPYEQYF. The CDR3 nucleotides are TGTGCCAGCAGCGGCGGACTAGAGCCTTACGAGCAGTACTTC.

The chain has TRBV6-5 and TRBJ2-1, with TRBD2 matching over 7 bases. Trimming removed 5 bases from V and 9 bases from J; junction bases left unmatched: 7. This CDR3 is 13 amino acids long. From germline, CDR1 is MNHEY and CDR2 SVGAGI. In DNA, the CDR3 is TGTGCCAGCAGTATGCGGGAGAATGGTGAGCAGTTCTTC. It encodes CASSMRENGEQFF.

The J gene is TRBJ1-2, the V gene TRBV14, with D possibly TRBD1 on 5 matching bases. Per germline, CDR1 SGHDN and CDR2 FVKESK. This CDR3 has 16 amino acids. V lost 3 bases and J 2 bases, leaving 16 bases between the germline ends. CDR3 amino acids: CASSQHAGRQNYGYTF. CDR3 coding DNA: TGTGCCAGCAGCCAGCACGCAGGAAGACAGAACTATGGCTACACCTTC.

The V call is TRBV10-3, the J call TRBJ2-5; TRBD2 matches at 7 bases. Germline V gene data show CDR1 as ENHRY and CDR2 as SYGVKD. The V and J ends lost 4 bases and 1 base, in that order; junction bases with no gene match: 3. The CDR3 contains 14 residues. The CDR3 here is CAISGGLSQETQYF. Written as DNA, the CDR3 is TGTGCCATCAGTGGGGGACTATCCCAAGAGACCCAGTACTTC.

The chain uses TRBV7-3 and TRBJ2-1; D unresolved. The CDR3 is made up of 12 amino acids. From germline, CDR1 is SGHTA and CDR2 FQGTGA. Trimming left V 0 bases short and J 7 bases short, with 4 bases between. CDR3 amino acids: CASSLTANEQFF. In nucleotides, the CDR3 is TGTGCCAGCAGCTTAACAGCTAATGAGCAGTTCTTC.

This rearrangement joins TRBV5-1 to TRBJ2-5; D may be TRBD2 (5 bases). CDR1 and CDR2 (germline): SGHRS, YFSETQ. V lost 3 bases and J 0 bases, leaving 15 bases between the germline ends. The CDR3 sequence is 16 residues long. CDR3 protein: CASSSLASSYQETQYF. The CDR3 nucleotides read TGCGCCAGCAGCTCCCTCGCTAGCTCGTACCAAGAGACCCAGTACTTC.

This clone was counted a single time. J is TRBJ2-7 and V is TRBV9; TRBD2 aligns across 9 bases. V was clipped by 4 bases and J by 6 bases; unmatched bases: 8. The germline CDR1 and CDR2 sequences are SGDLS and YYNGEE. There are 14 residues in the CDR3. The CDR3 here is CASSRAGGKGEQYF. The CDR3 DNA follows: TGTGCCAGCAGCCGAGCGGGAGGTAAGGGCGAGCAGTACTTC.

This rearrangement joins TRBV4-3 to TRBJ1-6; TRBD1 matches 7 bases. The CDR3 spans 15 residues. V trimming: 3 bases; J trimming: 6 bases; junction bases outside the gene matches: 5. Per the germline V gene, CDR1 is LGHNA and CDR2 is YSLEER. CDR3 in amino acids: CASSQDRRANSPLHF. In DNA, the CDR3 is TGCGCCAGCAGCCAGGACAGGCGGGCTAATTCACCCCTCCACTTT.